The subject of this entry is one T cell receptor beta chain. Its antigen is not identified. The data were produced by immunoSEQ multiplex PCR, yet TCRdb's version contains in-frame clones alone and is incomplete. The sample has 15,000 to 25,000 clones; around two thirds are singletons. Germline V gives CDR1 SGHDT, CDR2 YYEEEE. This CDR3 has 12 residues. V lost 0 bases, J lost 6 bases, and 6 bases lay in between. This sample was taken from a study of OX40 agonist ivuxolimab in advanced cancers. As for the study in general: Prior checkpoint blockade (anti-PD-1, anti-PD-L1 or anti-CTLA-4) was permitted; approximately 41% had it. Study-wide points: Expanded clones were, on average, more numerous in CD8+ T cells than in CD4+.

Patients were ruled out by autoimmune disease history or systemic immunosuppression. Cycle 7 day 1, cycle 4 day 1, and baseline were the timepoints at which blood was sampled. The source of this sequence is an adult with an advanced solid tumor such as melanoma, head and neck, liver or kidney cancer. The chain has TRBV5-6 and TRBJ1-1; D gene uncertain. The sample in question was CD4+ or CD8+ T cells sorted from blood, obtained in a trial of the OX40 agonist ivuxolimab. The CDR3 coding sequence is TGTGCCAGCAGCTTGGATGGCGCTGAAGCTTTCTTT. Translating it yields CASSLDGAEAFF.